This TCR beta chain derives from a study of blood T cells in healthy people across ages. Study results and caveats: Unsorted PBMCs blocked a conclusive comparison of naive and antigen-experienced cells. Age showed a roughly linear inverse relationship with TCR beta diversity per million T cells. Possibly confounding the expanded clonotype changes was the fact that donor CMV status was unknown.

This clonotype was observed at least ten times. Its target is unknown. Each sample used at least 6 million PBMCs. The use of a sample-barcoded 5' primer and a J-beta primer mix characterized a second PCR of roughly 7 to 12 cycles. MiXCR, run by TCRdb on the 5' RACE reads, gives a single entry per CDR3 protein. The sample holds about 640,000 distinct CDR3 sequences; roughly 31% are singletons and the top ten take 15% to 18%. J lost 3 bases, V lost 5 bases, and 7 bases had no gene match. Germline V gene sequence: CDR1 SGHTA, CDR2 FQGNSA. The CDR3 is 16 residues long. The sequenced sample consisted of blood. The chain combines TRBV7-2 with TRBJ1-2, with 12 nucleotides matching TRBD1. The sequence came from a woman over 75 in good health. This chain's CDR3 is CASSTRDRGPYYGYTF. The CDR3 DNA reads as TGTGCCAGCAGCACCCGGGACAGGGGGCCCTACTATGGCTACACCTTC.